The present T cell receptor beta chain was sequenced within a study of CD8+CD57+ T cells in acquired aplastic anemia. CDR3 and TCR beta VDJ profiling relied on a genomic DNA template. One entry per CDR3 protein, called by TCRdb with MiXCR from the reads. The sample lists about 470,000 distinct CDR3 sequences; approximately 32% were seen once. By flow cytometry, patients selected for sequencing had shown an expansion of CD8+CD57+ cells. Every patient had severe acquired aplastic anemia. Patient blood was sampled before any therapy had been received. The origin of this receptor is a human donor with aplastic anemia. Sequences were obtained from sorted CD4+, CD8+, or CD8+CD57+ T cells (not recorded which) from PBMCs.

The CDR3 protein is CASSLDGGYTNTGELFF. The CDR3 DNA sequence: TGTGCCAGCAGCTTGGACGGGGGCTATACGAACACCGGGGAGCTGTTTTTT. This sequence joins TRBV5-6 and TRBJ2-2; D is possibly TRBD1 or TRBD2 (6 bases each). V was cut by 0 bases and J by 0 bases, with 12 bases left in between. This CDR3 region has 17 residues. Per germline, CDR1 SGHDT and CDR2 YYEEEE. Together with reference TRBV5-6 and TRBJ2-2, the CDR3 gives the full variable domain: DAGVTQSPTHLIKTRGQQVTLRCSPKSGHDTVSWYQQALGQGPQFIFQYYEEEERQRGNFPDRFSGHQFPNYSSELNVNALLLGDSALYLCASSLDGGYTNTGELFFGEGSRLTVL.